These T cell receptor beta chains were read from a single sample in a study of OX40 agonist ivuxolimab in advanced cancers. Sequencing used immunoSEQ multiplex PCR; TCRdb keeps in-frame clones, though not all of them. The sample carries tens of thousands of clones, 87% recorded once. The sequenced sample was CD4+ or CD8+ T cells sorted from blood, obtained in a trial of the OX40 agonist ivuxolimab. These receptors were obtained from an adult with an advanced solid tumor such as melanoma, head and neck, liver or kidney cancer. CDR3s include the opening cysteine and the closing phenylalanine or tryptophan. Each record gives: V gene, J gene, D gene, clone size, CDR3 protein, CDR3 DNA. D genes are given only for firm matches. Expanded clones get a size class; other rows say once, few or many, or leave the size out.

>TRBV7-9|TRBJ2-7|.|.
CASSSLTRPSYEQYF
TGTGCCAGCAGCTCGTTAACTCGTCCCTCCTACGAGCAGTACTTC
>TRBV28|TRBJ2-5|TRBD2|.
CASSPGGQETQYF
TGTGCCAGCAGTCCGGGGGGGCAAGAGACCCAGTACTTC
>TRBV4-1|TRBJ1-4|.|.
CASSQDPREWRPNEKLFF
TGCGCCAGCAGCCAAGATCCCCGGGAATGGCGCCCGAATGAAAAACTGTTTTTT
>TRBV15|TRBJ1-2|TRBD1|.
CATSRAGTVYGYTF
TGTGCCACCAGCAGGGCCGGGACAGTCTATGGCTACACCTTC
>TRBV10-3|TRBJ2-7|TRBD1|.
CAISPSTGQVYEQYF
TGTGCCATCAGCCCGAGCACGGGACAGGTCTACGAGCAGTACTTC
>TRBV6-1|TRBJ2-3|.|.
CASSERLGLRDTQYF
TGTGCCAGCAGTGAACGGCTAGGGTTAAGAGATACGCAGTATTTT
>TRBV5-4|TRBJ2-3|TRBD2|few
CASSSTSGGALGDTQYF
TGTGCCAGCAGCTCGACTAGCGGGGGAGCACTGGGAGATACGCAGTATTTT
>TRBV7-2|TRBJ1-5|TRBD1|few
CASRAGTGKNQPQHF
TGTGCCAGCAGGGCCGGGACAGGGAAAAATCAGCCCCAGCATTTT
>TRBV27|TRBJ1-5|TRBD1|.
CASSLSGAGGQPQHF
TGTGCCAGCAGTTTATCGGGGGCAGGGGGTCAGCCCCAGCATTTT
>TRBV7-4|TRBJ1-4|.|.
CASSLRNRNEKLFF
TGTGCCAGCAGCTTGCGAAACAGGAACGAAAAACTGTTTTTT
>TRBV29-1|TRBJ1-2|.|.
CSSSYSNYGYTF
TGCAGCAGCTCCTATTCCAACTATGGCTACACCTTC
>TRBV10-1|TRBJ2-1|.|.
CASSEGANNEQFF
TGCGCCAGCAGTGAGGGGGCGAACAATGAGCAGTTCTTC
>TRBV4-1|TRBJ1-4|.|.
CASSQAQAATNEKLFF
TGCGCCAGCAGCCAAGCCCAGGCAGCAACTAATGAAAAACTGTTTTTT
>TRBV19|TRBJ2-5|TRBD2|.
CASSMGAGGPREETQYF
TGTGCCAGTAGTATGGGGGCGGGAGGGCCCCGCGAAGAGACCCAGTACTTC
>TRBV29-1|TRBJ2-1|TRBD2|.
CSVEAGAISYNEQFF
TGCAGCGTTGAGGCGGGAGCGATTTCCTACAATGAGCAGTTCTTC
>TRBV19|TRBJ2-3|TRBD2|.
CASSIGGGGTDTQYF
TGTGCCAGTAGTATCGGGGGAGGGGGCACAGATACGCAGTATTTT
>TRBV11-2|TRBJ2-1|TRBD1|.
CASSLGTGTDEQFF
TGTGCCAGCAGCTTAGGGACAGGGACCGATGAGCAGTTCTTC
>TRBV7-8|TRBJ2-2|.|few
CASSLARERELFF
TGTGCCAGCAGCTTAGCACGGGAGAGGGAGCTGTTTTTT
>TRBV28|TRBJ1-6|TRBD1|.
CASVTGFYNSPLHF
TGTGCCAGCGTGACAGGGTTCTATAATTCACCCCTCCACTTT
>TRBV29-1|TRBJ2-5|TRBD1|.
CSVEDQLGQDSQYF
TGCAGCGTTGAAGATCAACTCGGACAGGACTCTCAGTACTTC
>TRBV18|TRBJ1-1|TRBD1|.
CASSRDRGYTEAFF
TGTGCCAGCTCGCGGGACAGGGGGTACACTGAAGCTTTCTTT
>TRBV10-3|TRBJ1-1|.|.
CAIKVGGVDTEAFF
TGTGCCATCAAGGTCGGCGGGGTGGACACTGAAGCTTTCTTT
>TRBV11-3|TRBJ2-2|TRBD2|.
CASSWGLAGAGELFF
TGTGCCAGCAGCTGGGGACTAGCTGGCGCCGGGGAGCTGTTTTTT
>TRBV5-4|TRBJ2-2|.|.
CASSLGGPGELFF
TGTGCCAGCAGCTTGGGAGGACCCGGGGAGCTGTTTTTT
>TRBV28|TRBJ2-7|.|once
CASRAQGSREQYF
TGTGCCAGCAGAGCCCAGGGTTCCCGGGAGCAGTACTTC
>TRBV28|TRBJ2-1|.|.
CASGDYNEQFF
TGTGCCAGCGGAGACTACAATGAGCAGTTCTTC
>TRBV18|TRBJ1-1|.|.
CASSKDTEAFF
TGTGCCAGCTCAAAGGACACTGAAGCTTTCTTT
>TRBV4-1|TRBJ2-3|TRBD2|.
CASSLAGLAGGLVADTQYF
TGCGCCAGCAGCCTAGCGGGACTAGCGGGGGGGCTAGTCGCAGATACGCAGTATTTT
>TRBV28|TRBJ1-1|TRBD1|few
CASTGQMYTEAFF
TGTGCCAGCACGGGACAGATGTATACTGAAGCTTTCTTT
>TRBV27|TRBJ2-3|TRBD2|.
CASSLGRGLAFTDTQYF
TGTGCCAGCAGTCTTGGTCGGGGACTAGCGTTCACAGATACGCAGTATTTT
>TRBV18|TRBJ1-1|.|.
CASSPGQGTMNTEAFF
TGTGCCAGCTCACCAGGGCAGGGGACCATGAACACTGAAGCTTTCTTT
>TRBV2|TRBJ1-3|.|.
CASRAGSTSGNTIYF
TGTGCCAGCAGGGCAGGCAGCACCTCTGGAAACACCATATATTTT
>TRBV18|TRBJ1-1|.|.
CASSPGVRTEAFF
TGTGCCAGCTCACCTGGGGTACGCACTGAAGCTTTCTTT
>TRBV28|TRBJ1-2|TRBD1|.
CASRGGQGGYGYTF
TGTGCCAGCAGGGGGGGACAGGGTGGCTATGGCTACACCTTC
>TRBV5-6|TRBJ2-1|TRBD1|.
CASENRGPLYEQFF
TGTGCCAGCGAAAACAGGGGACCCCTTTATGAGCAGTTCTTC
>TRBV27|TRBJ1-2|TRBD1|.
CASSLPHRGYGNYGYTF
TGTGCCAGCAGTTTACCCCACAGGGGCTACGGGAACTATGGCTACACCTTC
>TRBV11-3|TRBJ2-5|.|.
CASSLGYTGSVTETQYF
TGTGCCAGCAGCTTAGGTTATACAGGGAGCGTCACAGAGACCCAGTACTTC
>TRBV4-1|TRBJ2-5|.|.
CASSPQKILSQETQYF
TGCGCCAGCAGCCCGCAGAAGATCCTATCCCAAGAGACCCAGTACTTC
>TRBV5-4|TRBJ2-3|TRBD2|few
CASSWTRWDTQYF
TGTGCCAGCAGCTGGACTAGGTGGGATACGCAGTATTTT
>TRBV28|TRBJ1-2|.|.
CASIPGGTYGYTF
TGTGCCAGCATTCCGGGCGGGACTTACGGCTACACCTTC
>TRBV28|TRBJ1-4|.|.
CASSSGANEKLFF
TGTGCCAGCAGTTCCGGGGCTAATGAAAAACTGTTTTTT
>TRBV11-2|TRBJ2-2|TRBD1|.
CASSATDRALGGELFF
TGTGCCAGCAGCGCGACCGACAGGGCTCTTGGCGGGGAGCTGTTTTTT
>TRBV28|TRBJ1-4|.|.
CASIKGPSNEKLFF
TGTGCCAGCATTAAGGGACCGTCGAATGAAAAACTGTTTTTT
>TRBV28|TRBJ1-3|.|.
CASSLWAGDSGNTIYF
TGTGCCAGCAGTTTATGGGCAGGCGACTCTGGAAACACCATATATTTT
>TRBV7-2|TRBJ2-7|TRBD2|once
CASSGPGLADLYEQYF
TGTGCCAGCAGCGGGCCGGGACTAGCGGACCTCTACGAGCAGTACTTC
>TRBV9|TRBJ2-2|.|.
CASSVVDAGTGELFF
TGTGCCAGCAGCGTAGTAGATGCAGGGACCGGGGAGCTGTTTTTT
>TRBV5-4|TRBJ2-2|.|.
CASSLREIANTGELFF
TGTGCCAGCAGCTTGAGAGAGATCGCGAACACCGGGGAGCTGTTTTTT
>TRBV10-3|TRBJ2-7|TRBD1|.
CAISPSTGQVYEQYF
TGTGCCATCAGCCCGAGCACGGGACAGGTCTACGAGCAGTACTTC
>TRBV4-1|TRBJ1-1|.|.
CASSLVAGNIETEAFF
TGCGCCAGCAGCCTTGTGGCAGGGAACATAGAGACTGAAGCTTTCTTT
>TRBV6-5|TRBJ1-2|.|.
CASSYSRGGYGYTF
TGTGCCAGCAGTTACTCCCGGGGTGGGTATGGCTACACCTTC